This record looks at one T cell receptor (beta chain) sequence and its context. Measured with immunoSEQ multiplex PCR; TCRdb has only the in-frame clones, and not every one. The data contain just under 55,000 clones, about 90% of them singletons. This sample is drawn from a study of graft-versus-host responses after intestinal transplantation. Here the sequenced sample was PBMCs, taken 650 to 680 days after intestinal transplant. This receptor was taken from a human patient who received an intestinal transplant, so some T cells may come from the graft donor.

CDR3 coding DNA: TGCGCCAGCAGCTTGGGGACAGGGACAGAAAAACTGTTTTTT. This encodes CASSLGTGTEKLFF. J is TRBJ1-4 and V is TRBV5-1; 8 bases are a match to TRBD1. The CDR3 loop spans 14 amino acids. In germline, CDR1 is SGHRS, CDR2 YFSETQ. Unmatched junction bases numbered 3, after V lost 0 bases and J lost 8 bases.